The next 12 T cell receptor beta chains were all read from a single sample in a study of T-cell reconstitution after alpha-beta-depleted transplantation in children. Molecular barcoding with unique molecular identifiers was used for the TCRbeta library. MiXCR, run by TCRdb on the PCR reads, gives a single entry per CDR3 protein. The sample includes 120,000 to 150,000 distinct CDR3 sequences, roughly 8.8% of them seen just once. Material: PBMCs, mostly from graft donor cells, obtained 180 days after TCRalphabeta/CD19-depleted stem cell transplant. The receptors originated from a female patient aged 2 to 10 who had a stem cell transplant for congenital amegakaryocytic thrombocytopenia, so the T cells may come from the graft donor.

This clonotype was seen at least ten times. The chain employs TRBV5-4 and TRBJ1-5, with D unclear. Deletions cut 1 base from V and 3 bases from J, with 8 bases between. Per the germline V gene, CDR1 is SGHNT and CDR2 is YYREEE (reference sequence). The CDR3 spans 14 residues. The CDR3: CASSLYGLNQPQHF. The CDR3, as DNA: TGTGCCAGCAGCTTGTACGGCCTCAATCAGCCCCAGCATTTT. Looking up the rest from reference TRBV5-4 and TRBJ1-5 gives the full variable domain: ETGVTQSPTHLIKTRGQQVTLRCSSQSGHNTVSWYQQALGQGPQFIFQYYREEENGRGNFPPRFSGLQFPNYSSELNVNALELDDSALYLCASSLYGLNQPQHFGDGTRLSIL.

A few counts support this clonotype. The chain joins TRBV3-1 to TRBJ2-6, with D possibly being TRBD1 or TRBD2 (5 bases each). Germline V gene data show CDR1 as LGHDT and CDR2 as YNNKEL (reference sequence). The CDR3 contains 18 residues. Trimming pared 4 bases from V and 4 bases from J, leaving 20 bases between. The CDR3 sequence is CASSLKSRDLAGANVLTF. CDR3 in DNA: TGTGCCAGCAGCCTTAAGTCCCGGGACCTTGCCGGGGCCAACGTCCTGACTTTC.

At least ten counts were recorded for this clonotype. CDR3 loop: CATSDVSGSTDTQYF. CDR3 DNA: TGTGCCACCAGTGATGTAAGCGGCAGCACAGATACGCAGTATTTT. The chain recombines TRBV24-1 with TRBJ2-3; possibly TRBD2 for D (5 bases). The CDR3 has 15 residues. From germline, CDR1 is KGHDR and CDR2 SFDVKD. Trimming cost V 3 bases and J 0 bases, with 9 bases left between them.

In DNA, the CDR3 is TGCGCCAGCAGCTTGGCCCTTGCGGGGCGTGGGGAGACCCAGTACTTC. Translating gives CASSLALAGRGETQYF. The rearrangement joins TRBV5-1 to TRBJ2-5; a possible D gene is TRBD2 (6 bases). Trimming shortened V by 0 bases and J by 5 bases, and 17 bases separated the two germline ends. This CDR3 spans 16 amino acids. CDR1 is SGHRS and CDR2 is YFSETQ in the germline V gene.

The chain carries TRBV5-4 and TRBJ2-1, with D perhaps TRBD2 (6 bases). V was pared by 2 bases and J by 4 bases, with 13 bases between. The length of the CDR3 is 15 residues. CDR1 is SGHNT, CDR2 YYREEE, per germline (reference sequence). Written as DNA, the CDR3 is TGTGCCAGCAGCTTTCTGGGACTCGCTTACAATGAGCAGTTCTTC. Translation: CASSFLGLAYNEQFF.

The chain couples TRBV15 to TRBJ2-7, with unresolved D. Germline lookup yields CDR1 LNHNV and CDR2 YYDKDF (reference sequence). The CDR3 is 14 amino acids. Between the trimmed V and J ends, which lost 0 bases and 2 bases, there was a span of 8 bases. The CDR3 sequence: CATSRDVTAYEQYF. CDR3 nucleotides: TGTGCCACCAGCAGAGATGTAACCGCCTACGAGCAGTACTTC.

This clonotype was detected ten times or more. The CDR3 coding sequence is TGTGCCAGCAGTTACATGGCTAGCGGGAGTGGTCCTTACAATGAGCAGTTCTTC. Translating it yields CASSYMASGSGPYNEQFF. The J gene is TRBJ2-1, the V gene TRBV6-5; TRBD2 matches at 10 bases. Germline V gene lookup returns CDR1 MNHEY and CDR2 SVGAGI. The J segment lost 4 bases and the V segment lost 2 bases, leaving 11 bases of the junction unmatched. The CDR3 is 18 residues long.

The V call is TRBV7-9, the J call TRBJ1-2, with unresolved D. The CDR3 sequence is 14 residues long. V lost 6 bases, J lost 2 bases, and 13 bases lay in between. CDR1 is SEHNR and CDR2 is FQNEAQ in the germline V gene (reference sequence). The CDR3 is CASSSTPINYGYTF. CDR3 DNA: TGTGCCAGCAGTTCCACTCCCATAAACTATGGCTACACCTTC.

Of note for this clonotype: This may be a read error, as it is one base from a much larger clone. J is TRBJ2-1 and V is TRBV6-2 or TRBV6-3; 11 bases line up with TRBD2. Germline CDR1 MNHEY, CDR2 SVGEGT. This CDR3 has 13 residues. J gave up 9 bases and V 6 bases, and 4 bases lay outside the gene matches. CDR3 DNA: TGTGCCAGCAGGACTAGCGGGATGACTGAGCAGTTCTTC. Translation gives CASRTSGMTEQFF.

This clonotype occurred many times. The CDR3 coding sequence is TGCAGTGCGTACTATGGGGGTCTTTACTACGAGCAGTACTTC. Its translation is CSAYYGGLYYEQYF. The chain combines TRBV20-1 with TRBJ2-7; D may be TRBD1 or TRBD2 (5 bases each). Germline lookup yields CDR1 DFQATT and CDR2 SNEGSKA (reference sequence). Trimming pared 6 bases from V and 3 bases from J, leaving 18 bases between. This CDR3 contains 14 residues.

The chain joins TRBV5-1 to TRBJ2-6; D is unclear. V lost 0 bases, J lost 4 bases, and 11 bases lay in between. The CDR3 loop spans 16 amino acids. The germline V gene encodes CDR1 SGHRS and CDR2 YFSETQ. The DNA for the CDR3 is TGCGCCAGCAGCTTGGCTGCCGCCGCCGGGGCCAACGTCCTGACTTTC. Its protein product is CASSLAAAAGANVLTF.

This clonotype was seen ten or more times. The J gene is TRBJ1-2, the V gene TRBV20-1; the D is unclear. V lost 2 bases, J lost 3 bases, and 7 bases lay in between. This CDR3 region has 12 residues. Germline CDR1 is DFQATT and CDR2 is SNEGSKA (reference sequence). The CDR3 bases are TGCAGTGCTAGATCGGTTTACTATGGCTACACCTTC. Translating gives CSARSVYYGYTF.